This T cell receptor (beta chain) is from a study of cytomegalovirus exposure and HLA in healthy donors. Study-wide points: The study found most TCR sequences rare, yet found some public TCRs in many donors. Association with HLA alleles at 0.05 false discovery rate was found for 16,951 TCR beta sequences in a later analysis.

With respect to this clone: Its antigen is unknown.

PCR was performed using 60 Vbeta and 13 Jbeta primers. Sequencing was performed with immunoSEQ multiplex PCR; in TCRdb, only in-frame clones are kept and a portion is missing. Of around 81,000 clones listed, 63% are singletons. From germline, CDR1 is LGHNT and CDR2 FRNRAP. The CDR3 contains 16 residues. Trimming took off 3 bases at V and 6 bases at J, with 18 bases between the two ends. The sample comprised PBMCs. The J gene is TRBJ1-3, the V gene TRBV12-5; tentative D call: TRBD1 (5 bases). The sequence was obtained from a man between 25 and 39 years old in good health and CMV-seropositive. The CDR3 loop reads CASGFPFGRGLNTIYF. The CDR3, as DNA: TGTGCTAGTGGTTTCCCCTTCGGACGGGGACTAAACACCATATATTTT.